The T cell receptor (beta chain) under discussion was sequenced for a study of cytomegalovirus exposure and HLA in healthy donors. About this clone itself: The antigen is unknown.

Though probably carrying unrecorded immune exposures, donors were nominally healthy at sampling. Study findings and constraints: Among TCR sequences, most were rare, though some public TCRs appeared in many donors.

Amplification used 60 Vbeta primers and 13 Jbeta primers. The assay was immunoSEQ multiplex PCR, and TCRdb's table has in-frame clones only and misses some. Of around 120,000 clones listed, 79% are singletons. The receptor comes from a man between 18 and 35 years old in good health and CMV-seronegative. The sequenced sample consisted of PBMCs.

In DNA, the CDR3 is TGTGCCAGCAGCCAGGGACTAGAGGCCTACGAGCAGTACTTC. Residues: CASSQGLEAYEQYF. The J gene is TRBJ2-7, the V gene TRBV13, with 8 bases that match TRBD2. Unmatched junction bases numbered 5, after V lost 5 bases and J lost 2 bases. The germline V gene encodes CDR1 PRHDT and CDR2 FYEKMQ (reference sequence). The CDR3 extends over 14 amino acids.